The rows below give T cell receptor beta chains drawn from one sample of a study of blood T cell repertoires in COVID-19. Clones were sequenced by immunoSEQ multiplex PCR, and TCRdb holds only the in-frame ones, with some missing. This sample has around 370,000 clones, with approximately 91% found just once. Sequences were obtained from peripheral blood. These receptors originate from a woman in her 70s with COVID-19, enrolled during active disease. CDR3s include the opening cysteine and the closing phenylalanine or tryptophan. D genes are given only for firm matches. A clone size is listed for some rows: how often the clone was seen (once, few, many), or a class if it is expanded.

TGTGCCAGCAGCTCACACGGAGGAGGGAACACTGAAGCTTTCTTT | CASSSHGGGNTEAFF | TRBJ1-1 | TRBV2 | - | -
TGTGCCAGCAGCCGAGGGGGGGGCAGCTCCTACAATGAGCAGTTCTTC | CASSRGGGSSYNEQFF | TRBJ2-1 | TRBV3-1/TRBV3-2 | - | -
TGTGCCAGCAGCGGTATGCAGGGATCCTACAATGAGCAGTTCTTC | CASSGMQGSYNEQFF | TRBJ2-1 | TRBV5-6 | - | -
TGTGCCAGCAGCTTAGAGCGGGGGGGTTCCTACAATGAGCAGTTCTTC | CASSLERGGSYNEQFF | TRBJ2-1 | TRBV7-2 | - | TRBD2
TGTGCCAGCAGCTTAGTAGGGACAGGGGCGGATGGCTACACCTTC | CASSLVGTGADGYTF | TRBJ1-2 | TRBV7-9 | - | TRBD1
TGTGCCAGCAGCCGCGCGAGTTATGGCTACACCTTC | CASSRASYGYTF | TRBJ1-2 | TRBV21-1 | - | -
TGTGCCTGGAACCGAGGACAGGGTAGAACCGGGGAGCTGTTTTTT | CAWNRGQGRTGELFF | TRBJ2-2 | TRBV30 | once | TRBD1
TGTGCCAGCAGCGTAGGACTAGCGGATGAGCAGTTCTTC | CASSVGLADEQFF | TRBJ2-1 | TRBV9 | once | TRBD2
TGTGCCAGAAGCTTCAGGACGGGAGGCTACACCTTC | CARSFRTGGYTF | TRBJ1-2 | TRBV7-5 | - | -
TGTGCCAGCGGGAGGACGGGGAACACCGGGGAGCTGTTTTTT | CASGRTGNTGELFF | TRBJ2-2 | TRBV28 | once | -
TGTGCCAGCAGTTCCAGAACAGGGAGGGGCGGGGAGCTGTTTTTT | CASSSRTGRGGELFF | TRBJ2-2 | TRBV6-6 | - | -
TGCGCCAGCATTCCCCGGGACAGCCTTTTTAGCAATCAGCCCCAGCATTTT | CASIPRDSLFSNQPQHF | TRBJ1-5 | TRBV4-1 | once | TRBD1
TGTGCCAGCAGCCCGGACGGGGGTGGCTACACCTTC | CASSPDGGGYTF | TRBJ1-2 | TRBV9 | - | -
TGTGCCAGCACCTTGTCAGGGGACTATGGCTACACCTTC | CASTLSGDYGYTF | TRBJ1-2 | TRBV6-6 | - | -
TGTGCCAGCAGCACTTGGGCGGGAACCCTTGCCTCTGGGGCCAACGTCCTGACTTTC | CASSTWAGTLASGANVLTF | TRBJ2-6 | TRBV7-9 | - | -
TGTGCCAGCAGCCTGTCCTACAGTTTAAATCAGCCCCAGCATTTT | CASSLSYSLNQPQHF | TRBJ1-5 | TRBV5-6 | - | -
TGTGCCAGTACGGACAGGGCCACAGATACGCAGTATTTT | CASTDRATDTQYF | TRBJ2-3 | TRBV19 | - | TRBD1
TGTGCCAGCAGCTTAAGGACTAGCGGCGAAGAGACCCAGTACTTC | CASSLRTSGEETQYF | TRBJ2-5 | TRBV21-1 | - | -
TGTGCCAGCAGTTACGAAGGAGAACCTGTCAATTCACCCCTCCACTTT | CASSYEGEPVNSPLHF | TRBJ1-6 | TRBV6-6 | few | -
TGTGCCAGCACCCCCAATGCAGACACTGAAGCTTTCTTT | CASTPNADTEAFF | TRBJ1-1 | TRBV2 | - | -
TGTGCCAGCAGCGCAAACCGACAGGGGAACACTGAAGCTTTCTTT | CASSANRQGNTEAFF | TRBJ1-1 | TRBV7-3 | - | TRBD1
TGCGCCAGCAGCTCCCTTCCAGAGAACACTGAAGCTTTCTTT | CASSSLPENTEAFF | TRBJ1-1 | TRBV5-1 | - | -
TGCAGCGTTGGACAGGCACGTTCTGGGGCCAACGTCCTGACTTTC | CSVGQARSGANVLTF | TRBJ2-6 | TRBV29-1 | - | -
TGTGCCACCAGTGAGCGTGCAGGGGGATTCAGCACAGATACGCAGTATTTT | CATSERAGGFSTDTQYF | TRBJ2-3 | TRBV24-1 | once | TRBD1
TGTGCCAGCTCTCAAGGACTAGCGCGGAGGGAGACCCAGTACTTC | CASSQGLARRETQYF | TRBJ2-5 | TRBV18 | - | TRBD2
TGTGCCAGTAGTATAGGGTCGGAGCAGTTGAATCAGCCCCAGCATTTT | CASSIGSEQLNQPQHF | TRBJ1-5 | TRBV19 | - | -